This T cell receptor beta chain comes out of a study of T cell changes during pregnancy in multiple sclerosis. Assay: immunoSEQ multiplex PCR; the TCRdb copy retains only in-frame clones and omits some. The table shows roughly 60,000 clones, with about 89% occurring only once. CDR1 and CDR2 from the germline V gene are MNHEY and SMNVEV (reference sequence). CDR3 length: 14 residues. V lost 3 bases to trimming and J lost 5 bases, with 13 bases between them. This material consisted of CD4+ T cells from peripheral blood mononuclear cells, taken in the first trimester of pregnancy. The receptor's source is a female donor with multiple sclerosis, enrolled in a pregnancy study. J is TRBJ1-2 and V is TRBV27; a weak D match, TRBD1 (6 bases). In DNA, the CDR3 is TGTGCCAGCAGTTTTTCAGGGGTTCTTTATGGCTACACCTTC. Residues: CASSFSGVLYGYTF.